This TCR beta chain came from a study of beta chain bispecific antibodies for T cell cancers. TCRdb re-analysed the 5' RACE reads in MiXCR, keeping a single row per CDR3 protein. The sample consists of more than 20,000 distinct CDR3 sequences, 2% to 2.5% of them appearing once. Either OKT3 anti-CD3 antibody or CD3/CD28 beads expanded T cells from blood mononuclear cells over about three days. Culture medium contained IL-2 at 75 to 100 IU/ml and IL-7 at 4.5 to 5 ng/ml. Each coculture: some 5 x 10^4 target cells, some 5 x 10^4 normal T cells, bispecific antibody. Findings of the study overall: The TRBV12-3 share of total TRBV signal fell approximately 99% after anti-TRBV12 rather than anti-CD19 exposure. Normal T cells contributed less of the targeted TRBV signal than the leukemia cells did.

This clonotype was counted many times. Its antigen is as yet unknown. The CDR3 loop spans 13 amino acids. Trimming removed 3 bases from V and 7 bases from J; junction bases left unmatched: 3. In germline, CDR1 is MRHNA, CDR2 SNTAGT. The chain carries TRBV6-4 and TRBJ1-5, with 7 bases matching TRBD1. The source is a human donor in good health. Some clones in this sample may be carry-over from other donors' samples. Specimen: healthy donor T cells cultured with leukemia cells, collected from a culture containing a bispecific antibody targeting TCR Vbeta12. The chain's CDR3 is CASSEGRGQPQHF. Written as DNA, the CDR3 is TGTGCCAGCAGTGAGGGCAGGGGGCAGCCCCAGCATTTT.